The 30 T cell receptor beta chains given below trace back to one sample, sequenced in a study of CD8 T cells in Susac syndrome. RNA amounts of about 0.5 to 1 ug underwent reverse transcription with random hexamers. TCRdb ran MiXCR on the immunoSEQ multiplex PCR reads and lists one entry per CDR3 protein. The table has 100,000 to 150,000 distinct CDR3 sequences, 94% seen once. The specimen sequenced was CD4+ T cells from PBMCs. The receptor set was obtained from a human donor in good health.

The V and J genes are TRBV3-1 and TRBJ2-5; unclear D gene. Trimming took 0 bases from V and 5 from J, leaving 10 bases between them. This CDR3 has 14 amino acids. Germline loops: CDR1 LGHDT, CDR2 YNNKEL (reference sequence). The CDR3 nucleotides are TGTGCCAGCAGCCAAGATACCGTCGTTGAGACCCAGTACTTC. It specifies CASSQDTVVETQYF.

V and J are TRBV2 and TRBJ2-3; 7 bases align to TRBD1. The CDR3 extends over 15 amino acids. Trimming removed 5 bases from V and 0 bases from J; junction bases left unmatched: 5. CDR1 and CDR2 from the germline V gene are SNHLY and FYNNEI. Here the CDR3 DNA reads TGTGCCAGCAGTAACCGGGACAGTAGCACAGATACGCAGTATTTT. Amino acids: CASSNRDSSTDTQYF.

The chain has TRBV7-2 and TRBJ2-1; 10 bases are a match to TRBD2. This CDR3 spans 16 amino acids. Trimming cost V 4 bases and J 3 bases; bases outside gene matches: 6. Per germline, CDR1 SGHTA and CDR2 FQGNSA. The CDR3, as DNA: TGTGCCAGCAGCTCCTATACTAGCGGGAACTACAATGAGCAGTTCTTC. Encoded protein: CASSSYTSGNYNEQFF.

The chain joins TRBV19 to TRBJ2-2; 7 bases line up with TRBD1. This CDR3 has 16 amino acids. Losses at the gene ends were 6 bases for V and 7 bases for J; bases not matched to a gene: 14. CDR1 and CDR2 from the germline V gene are LNHDA and SQIVND (reference sequence). CDR3 region: CASSSWARGNFGELFF. The CDR3 bases are TGTGCCAGTAGCTCCTGGGCCAGGGGGAACTTCGGGGAGCTGTTTTTT.

V usage is TRBV9 and J usage is TRBJ2-5; TRBD2 matches at 15 bases. Per the germline V gene, CDR1 is SGDLS and CDR2 is YYNGEE. The length of the CDR3 is 22 residues. The V and J ends lost 4 bases and 5 bases, in that order; junction bases with no gene match: 24. CDR3 in DNA: TGTGCCAGCAGCCCACACCTCGCCCCCGGGACTAGCGGGAGGAAGGTTTGGGAGACCCAGTACTTC. The encoded protein is CASSPHLAPGTSGRKVWETQYF. Together with reference TRBV9 and TRBJ2-5, the CDR3 gives the full variable domain: DSGVTQTPKHLITATGQRVTLRCSPRSGDLSVYWYQQSLDQGLQFLIQYYNGEERAKGNILERFSAQQFPDLHSELNLSSLELGDSALYFCASSPHLAPGTSGRKVWETQYFGPGTRLLVL.

This rearrangement joins TRBV9 to TRBJ2-7; TRBD2 agrees at 7 bases. CDR1 is SGDLS and CDR2 is YYNGEE in the germline V gene. This CDR3 contains 17 residues. Losses at the gene ends were 7 bases for V and 4 bases for J; bases not matched to a gene: 20. CDR3 residues: CASSIRLDGGSSYEQYF. CDR3 nucleotides: TGTGCCAGCTCAATCCGATTAGATGGCGGGAGTTCGTACGAGCAGTACTTC. Variable domain in full (rest from reference TRBV9 and TRBJ2-7): DSGVTQTPKHLITATGQRVTLRCSPRSGDLSVYWYQQSLDQGLQFLIQYYNGEERAKGNILERFSAQQFPDLHSELNLSSLELGDSALYFCASSIRLDGGSSYEQYFGPGTRLTVT.

This chain uses TRBV25-1 with TRBJ2-1, with D uncertain. Per the germline V gene, CDR1 is MGHDK and CDR2 is SYGVNS. Trimming took 2 bases from V and 0 from J, leaving 5 bases between them. CDR3 size: 14 residues. CDR3 bases: TGTGCCAGCAGTGAAGGCGTCTCCTACAATGAGCAGTTCTTC. This sequence encodes CASSEGVSYNEQFF.

This chain uses TRBV28 with TRBJ2-7; 16 nucleotides agree with TRBD2. J was trimmed by 2 bases and V by 10 bases; bases with no gene match: 5. The germline CDR1 and CDR2 sequences are MDHEN and SYDVKM. This CDR3 contains 15 residues. CDR3 region: CATGLAGGPPYEQYF. The CDR3 DNA reads TGTGCCACGGGACTAGCGGGAGGGCCTCCCTACGAGCAGTACTTC.

This chain uses TRBV6-2 or TRBV6-3 with TRBJ1-2, with 7 bases aligning to TRBD1. With 6 bases clipped from V and 3 bases from J, the junction kept 4 bases outside the gene matches. The CDR3 has 13 amino acids. Germline assignment: CDR1 MNHEY and CDR2 SVGEGT. The CDR3 reads CASSRDRDYGYTF. The CDR3 region has the DNA TGTGCCAGCAGCCGTGACAGGGACTATGGCTACACCTTC.

This sequence joins TRBV10-3 and TRBJ1-1, with TRBD1 matching 8 bases. The trim removed 10 bases at V and 1 base at J, leaving 5 bases unmatched. The CDR3 totals 13 residues. Per the germline V gene, CDR1 is ENHRY and CDR2 is SYGVKD. For the CDR3, the DNA is TGTGCCACCTCCGGGACAGGGAACACTGAAGCTTTCTTT. It translates to CATSGTGNTEAFF.

This chain uses TRBV7-2 with TRBJ2-7; TRBD2 might be the D (5 bases). Trimming cost V 4 bases and J 2 bases, with 15 bases left between them. Germline CDR1 reads SGHTA; CDR2 reads FQGNSA. The CDR3 consists of 15 residues. CDR3 in DNA: TGTGCCAGCAGCTCCAGCGGAGGAGACGCCTACGAGCAGTACTTC. Translating gives CASSSSGGDAYEQYF.

The gene calls are TRBV27 and TRBJ2-2; D ambiguous. Trimming stripped 6 bases from V and 1 base from J, with 9 bases between. Germline V gene lookup returns CDR1 MNHEY and CDR2 SMNVEV (reference sequence). The CDR3 has 14 amino acids. The CDR3 reads CASSQERNTGELFF. As DNA, the CDR3 is TGTGCCAGCAGCCAGGAGCGGAACACCGGGGAGCTGTTTTTT.

V usage is TRBV19 and J usage is TRBJ1-5; D remains unclear. This CDR3 is 12 amino acids long. Germline V gene data show CDR1 as LNHDA and CDR2 as SQIVND (reference sequence). The V end lost 6 bases, the J end lost 2 bases, and 5 bases lay between the germline ends. The DNA of the CDR3 is TGTGCCAGTAGAGTCGGCAATCAGCCCCAGCATTTT. It yields the protein CASRVGNQPQHF.

This chain uses TRBV27 with TRBJ2-7, with no clear D. The CDR3 spans 14 residues. With 3 bases removed from V and 1 base from J, the gap between germline ends came to 10 bases. The germline V gene has CDR1 MNHEY and CDR2 SMNVEV (reference sequence). CDR3 DNA sequence: TGTGCCAGCAGTTTTAAGGGCCCTTCCTACGAGCAGTACTTC. This gives the protein CASSFKGPSYEQYF.

The chain recombines TRBV6-6 with TRBJ2-7; D ambiguous. The ends were cut back, 7 bases at V and 0 bases at J, with 16 bases in the middle. CDR3 length equals 15 residues. The V gene's germline CDR1 is MNHNY and CDR2 SVGAGI (reference sequence). The CDR3 sequence: CASTSSVRSSYEQYF. The CDR3 nucleotides read TGTGCCAGCACCTCCTCAGTAAGGAGCTCCTACGAGCAGTACTTC.

CDR3 nucleotides: TGTGCCAGCAGTTACTCATCTGAGTTATATGGCTACACCTTC. Residues: CASSYSSELYGYTF. V and J are TRBV6-5 and TRBJ1-2; unclear D gene. The V end was cut by 0 bases, the J end by 5 bases, with 10 bases between. This CDR3 contains 14 residues. CDR1 and CDR2 from the germline V gene are MNHEY and SVGAGI.

The rearrangement links TRBV5-1 to TRBJ2-5; D possibly corresponds to TRBD1 (6 bases). From germline, CDR1 is SGHRS and CDR2 YFSETQ. This CDR3 is built from 15 residues. Trimming shortened V by 4 bases and J by 2 bases, and 15 bases separated the two germline ends. Here the CDR3 DNA reads TGCGCCAGCAGCGATTTGAGGACAGAACAAGAGACCCAGTACTTC. Amino acids: CASSDLRTEQETQYF. The whole variable domain, remainder taken from reference TRBV5-1 and TRBJ2-5, is KAGVTQTPRYLIKTRGQQVTLSCSPISGHRSVSWYQQTPGQGLQFLFEYFSETQRNKGNFPGRFSGRQFSNSRSEMNVSTLELGDSALYLCASSDLRTEQETQYFGPGTRLLVL.

CDR3 sequence: CASSYPGQGEYGYTF. The CDR3 coding sequence is TGTGCCAGCAGCTACCCGGGACAGGGGGAGTATGGCTACACCTTC. This chain uses TRBV7-9 with TRBJ1-2; TRBD1 aligns across 11 bases. J was trimmed by 5 bases and V by 4 bases; bases with no gene match: 6. The CDR3 covers 15 residues. Germline V gene lookup returns CDR1 SEHNR and CDR2 FQNEAQ (reference sequence). Filled out from reference TRBV7-9 and TRBJ1-2, the complete variable domain reads DTGVSQNPRHKITKRGQNVTFRCDPISEHNRLYWYRQTLGQGPEFLTYFQNEAQLEKSRLLSDRFSAERPKGSFSTLEIQRTEQGDSAMYLCASSYPGQGEYGYTFGSGTRLTVV.

The genes are TRBV18 and TRBJ2-7; D is ambiguous. The germline V gene encodes CDR1 KGHSH and CDR2 LQKENI. Trimming took off 3 bases at V and 0 bases at J, with 6 bases between the two ends. The CDR3 is made up of 13 amino acids. CDR3 sequence (DNA): TGTGCCAGCTCACCCCTTAGCTCCTACGAGCAGTACTTC. It is translated as CASSPLSSYEQYF. Based on the CDR3 plus reference TRBV18 and TRBJ2-7, the full variable domain is NAGVMQNPRHLVRRRGQEARLRCSPMKGHSHVYWYRQLPEEGLKFMVYLQKENIIDESGMPKERFSAEFPKEGPSILRIQQVVRGDSAAYFCASSPLSSYEQYFGPGTRLTVT.

V gene TRBV6-7 combines with J gene TRBJ1-2, with 9 bases matching TRBD1. Being an ORF, TRBV6-7 has a function that is uncertain. The junction had 9 bases not matched to a gene; V was cut back by 5 bases and J by 8 bases. This CDR3 has 14 amino acids. The CDR3 DNA is TGTGCCAGCAGTCACGGGACAGGGACTGGCGGCTACACCTTC. It translates to CASSHGTGTGGYTF.

The chain links TRBV6-5 to TRBJ1-5, with a weak D call TRBD1 (6 bases). V was cut by 0 bases and J by 10 bases, with 16 bases left in between. Germline values: CDR1 MNHEY, CDR2 SVGAGI. The CDR3 has 15 residues. The CDR3 reads CASSYSGGSGLPQHF. As DNA, the CDR3 is TGTGCCAGCAGTTACTCAGGGGGATCGGGGTTACCCCAGCATTTT.

This clonotype appeared once. The J gene is TRBJ2-7, the V gene TRBV5-6; tentative D call: TRBD2 (5 bases). The germline CDR1 and CDR2 sequences are SGHDT and YYEEEE. V shed 2 bases and J shed 6 bases, with 12 bases lying between them. This CDR3 region has 13 residues. CDR3 DNA: TGTGCCAGCAGCTTTAGTATAGGGAGCGAGCAGTACTTC. Its translation is CASSFSIGSEQYF.

The CDR3 spells CATWERTGELFF. The CDR3 DNA reads as TGTGCCACCTGGGAGAGGACCGGGGAGCTGTTTTTT. This chain links TRBV10-3 with TRBJ2-2, with a possible D match to TRBD2 (5 bases). Deletions cut 10 bases from V and 5 bases from J, with 11 bases between. The V gene's germline CDR1 is ENHRY and CDR2 SYGVKD. This CDR3 comprises 12 residues.

This chain joins TRBV18 and TRBJ1-4; 7 nucleotides line up with TRBD1. The CDR3 spans 14 residues. Looked up from germline, CDR1 is KGHSH and CDR2 is LQKENI. The V segment lost 2 bases and the J segment 7 bases; nucleotides outside the gene matches: 4. For the CDR3, the DNA is TGTGCCAGCTCACCAAACAGGGGTGGTGAAAAACTGTTTTTT. It encodes CASSPNRGGEKLFF.

CDR3 coding DNA: TGTGCCAGCAGTGGGACTCCGAGATATGGCTACACCTTC. Amino acid sequence: CASSGTPRYGYTF. The V and J genes are TRBV28 and TRBJ1-2, with TRBD1 as a possible D gene (5 bases). In germline, CDR1 is MDHEN, CDR2 SYDVKM. Trimming pared 5 bases from V and 5 bases from J, leaving 12 bases between. The CDR3 sequence is 13 residues long.

The J gene is TRBJ2-1, the V gene TRBV19; TRBD2 might be the D (5 bases). CDR1 LNHDA and CDR2 SQIVND come from the germline V gene (reference sequence). V lost 2 bases and J 9 bases, leaving 14 bases between the germline ends. This CDR3 is built from 14 residues. CDR3: CASSIRGSAGEQFF. The CDR3 DNA follows: TGTGCCAGTAGTATAAGAGGGAGTGCGGGTGAGCAGTTCTTC.

The chain links TRBV5-1 to TRBJ1-6; TRBD1 agrees at 7 bases. Trimming at V came to 0 bases and at J to 8 bases, leaving 14 bases not matched to a gene. The germline V gene encodes CDR1 SGHRS and CDR2 YFSETQ. The CDR3 is 18 amino acids. CDR3 DNA: TGCGCCAGCAGCTTGGGACCAACAGGGGCGGTTTTGGATTCACCCCTCCACTTT. Translation: CASSLGPTGAVLDSPLHF.

The V and J genes are TRBV7-2 and TRBJ1-2, with D maybe TRBD1 (5 bases). This CDR3 region has 14 residues. V shed 5 bases and J shed 0 bases, with 10 bases lying between them. Germline CDR1 and CDR2: SGHTA and FQGNSA. CDR3 region: CASSPPGPNYGYTF. Written as DNA, the CDR3 is TGTGCCAGCAGCCCCCCGGGGCCTAACTATGGCTACACCTTC.

This chain links TRBV7-2 with TRBJ2-2; 11 bases are shared with TRBD2. V shed 5 bases and J 6 bases; nucleotides not matched to a gene: 5. The CDR3 is made up of 15 amino acids. Germline V gene sequence: CDR1 SGHTA, CDR2 FQGNSA. In DNA form, the CDR3 reads TGTGCCAGCAGCCAGACTAGCGGGATCGCCGGGGAGCTGTTTTTT. It is translated as CASSQTSGIAGELFF.

The genes are TRBV7-9 and TRBJ1-2; D uncertain. The germline CDR1 and CDR2 sequences are SEHNR and FQNEAQ (reference sequence). The ends were cut back, 1 base at V and 7 bases at J, with 10 bases in the middle. The CDR3 sequence is 13 residues long. CDR3: CASSLDEGAGYTF. Written as DNA, the CDR3 is TGTGCCAGCAGCTTAGACGAGGGTGCTGGCTACACCTTC.